Listed below are T cell receptor beta chains from one sample, sequenced in a study of blood T cell repertoires in COVID-19. TCRdb's table, derived via immunoSEQ multiplex PCR, lists solely in-frame clones and lacks some. The sample has tens of thousands of clones; about four fifths are singletons. Material: peripheral blood. These receptors all stem from an older man with acute or convalescent COVID-19. Both conserved end residues are part of each CDR3. The D gene is left open where the match is weak. The size field is filled for only some rows; it gives once, few, many or a size class.

cdr3_nt cdr3_aa v_call d_call clone_size j_call
TGTGCCAGTACACTAGCGGGAGTAGTCGGGGAGCTGTTTTTT CASTLAGVVGELFF TRBV5-4 TRBD2 NA TRBJ2-2
TGTGCCAGCAGTGAAGAAAACAGTCCCAACTATGGCTACACCTTC CASSEENSPNYGYTF TRBV2 NA few TRBJ1-2
TGTGCCACCATGTCTAGCGGGGCACAAGAGACCCAGTACTTC CATMSSGAQETQYF TRBV15 TRBD2 NA TRBJ2-5
TGTGCCAGCAGCCCCGGGACAGTCAGCAATCAGCCCCAGCATTTT CASSPGTVSNQPQHF TRBV7-2 TRBD1 NA TRBJ1-5
TGTGCCAGCAGCTCCCGGGGGGGAGTCAACTATGGCTACACCTTC CASSSRGGVNYGYTF TRBV5-4 NA NA TRBJ1-2
TGCAGTGCTAGTTCCGGGACTAGCGGGACACTAGCCAAAAACATTCAGTACTTC CSASSGTSGTLAKNIQYF TRBV20-1 TRBD2 NA TRBJ2-4
TGTGCCAGCAGCGTAGTAGGGGGCCAGGACACTGAAGCTTTCTTT CASSVVGGQDTEAFF TRBV9 TRBD1 NA TRBJ1-1
TGCAGTGCTAGTACGGGGGGAGACCAGCCCCAGCATTTT CSASTGGDQPQHF TRBV20-1 NA NA TRBJ1-5
TGTGCCAGCAGCCAGAGGGGACTAGCTGAGACCCAGTACTTC CASSQRGLAETQYF TRBV11-2 TRBD2 NA TRBJ2-5
TGTGCCAGCAGTTCCTGGCAGTCGAACACCGGGGAGCTGTTTTTT CASSSWQSNTGELFF TRBV27 NA NA TRBJ2-2
TGTGCCAGCAGCTCCGCTGAAGCCTATGGCTACACCTTC CASSSAEAYGYTF TRBV7-2 NA NA TRBJ1-2
TGTGCCAGCAGTGAAGCGGGGGGTGGGAGCGAGACCCAGTACTTC CASSEAGGGSETQYF TRBV6-1 NA NA TRBJ2-5
TGCGCCAGCAGCTTAGACAGGAGAGGAACTGAAGCTTTCTTT CASSLDRRGTEAFF TRBV5-1 NA NA TRBJ1-1
TGTGCCAGCAGTGTCGGGAGCTGGGGCACAGATACGCAGTATTTT CASSVGSWGTDTQYF TRBV6-4 NA once TRBJ2-3
TGCAGCGTTGGAAGACTAGCGGGAAACACAGATACGCAGTATTTT CSVGRLAGNTDTQYF TRBV29-1 TRBD2 NA TRBJ2-3
TGTGCCAGCAGTACGCTGACAGGGTTGACTGAAGCTTTCTTT CASSTLTGLTEAFF TRBV6-5 TRBD1 NA TRBJ1-1
TGTGCCAGCAGCTTAGTGCAGGGCAGCTCCTACGAGCAGTACTTC CASSLVQGSSYEQYF TRBV7-2 NA NA TRBJ2-7
TGCGCCAGCAGCTTGCCCGGGATGGACGGGGAGCTGTTTTTT CASSLPGMDGELFF TRBV5-1 NA NA TRBJ2-2
TGTGCCAGCGGCTGGGCGGGAGTCGTGGGGGAGCAGTACTTC CASGWAGVVGEQYF TRBV6-5 TRBD2 NA TRBJ2-7
TGTGCCAGCAGCCCAACGAGCCTAGTCGCTGGAAACACCATATATTTT CASSPTSLVAGNTIYF TRBV5-4 NA few TRBJ1-3
TGCGCCAGCAGCCTAAACGGGGGGACTGAAGCTTTCTTT CASSLNGGTEAFF TRBV5-1 NA once TRBJ1-1
TGTGCCAGCAGCGCCGGGACACCAAATCAGCCCCAGCATTTT CASSAGTPNQPQHF TRBV2 NA NA TRBJ1-5
TGTGCCAGTAGTAACCTTCTTGGGACAGGGGTCGGGGAGCAGTACTTC CASSNLLGTGVGEQYF TRBV19 TRBD1 NA TRBJ2-7
TGTGCCAGCAGCGGGTTGCGGGGTTCTAATTCACCCCTCCACTTT CASSGLRGSNSPLHF TRBV11-2 NA NA TRBJ1-6
TGCAGCGTTGCTGGGGGCGGCCCTAACTATGGCTACACCTTC CSVAGGGPNYGYTF TRBV29-1 NA NA TRBJ1-2
TGTGCCAGCACCCTGCGGTGGGCGGGAGGTGATGAGCAGTTCTTC CASTLRWAGGDEQFF TRBV28 TRBD2 NA TRBJ2-1
TGTGCCAGCAGCTTGGGGAGGGGTGAGCAGTTCTTC CASSLGRGEQFF TRBV7-2 TRBD2 NA TRBJ2-1
TGTGCCTGGAGTTTAGTGGGGACAGGCCAAAGAGTTCAGCCCCAGCATTTT CAWSLVGTGQRVQPQHF TRBV30 TRBD1 once TRBJ1-5
TGTGCCAGCAGCTTGGGGCGGGGGCCCGAGACCCAGTACTTC CASSLGRGPETQYF TRBV7-2 NA NA TRBJ2-5
TGTGCCAGCAGCGTATCAGGGGGTGGCACAGATACGCAGTATTTT CASSVSGGGTDTQYF TRBV9 TRBD1 many TRBJ2-3
TGTGCCAGCAGATCGGCCCCTAGCATGACGGCTACGCAGTATTTT CASRSAPSMTATQYF TRBV2 NA NA TRBJ2-3
TGTGCCAGCAGTGAAGCTAGCCTCCCAACTGGAAACACCATATATTTT CASSEASLPTGNTIYF TRBV6-1 NA once TRBJ1-3
TGTGCCAGCAGCCAAGACAGCTCCTATAATTCACCCCTCCACTTT CASSQDSSYNSPLHF TRBV3-1/TRBV3-2 NA NA TRBJ1-6
TGTGCCAGCAGATCAGGGGGCACCGGGGAGCTGTTTTTT CASRSGGTGELFF TRBV9 TRBD1 NA TRBJ2-2
TGTGCCAGCAGCGTAGGGACAGGGACCTATGGCTACACCTTC CASSVGTGTYGYTF TRBV9 TRBD1 NA TRBJ1-2
TGTGCCAGCAGCCCCAGGACAGTTCACTCCGGGTTCGAGGCGGCCCAGTACTTC CASSPRTVHSGFEAAQYF TRBV13 NA NA TRBJ2-5
TGTGCCAGCAGTTTAAGGGGATCCCCTTCCTACGAGCAGTACTTC CASSLRGSPSYEQYF TRBV27 NA NA TRBJ2-7
TGTGCCAGCACCCGAGAGGGGACTAGCGGGAGTACTAGCACAGATACGCAGTATTTT CASTREGTSGSTSTDTQYF TRBV9 TRBD2 NA TRBJ2-3
TGTGCCATCAGTGGAGGGACAGACCAACCCTACGAGCAGTACTTC CAISGGTDQPYEQYF TRBV10-3 TRBD1 NA TRBJ2-7
TGTGCCAGCAGCTTGGAGGGGGGGTTCAAAAACATTCAGTACTTC CASSLEGGFKNIQYF TRBV5-8 NA NA TRBJ2-4
TGTGCCAGCAGCTACGGACAGGGCCCGAGCTATGGCTACACCTTC CASSYGQGPSYGYTF TRBV7-6 TRBD1 once TRBJ1-2
TGTGCCAGCAGTGCAAACCGGGGGAGGGAGGCCTATAATTCACCCCTCCACTTT CASSANRGREAYNSPLHF TRBV6-1 NA NA TRBJ1-6
TGTGCCTGGAGTAGGGGACTCGATCAGCCCCAGCATTTT CAWSRGLDQPQHF TRBV30 NA NA TRBJ1-5
TGTGCCAGCAGTCGGGACACCTATCAGCCCCAGCATTTT CASSRDTYQPQHF TRBV6-5 NA NA TRBJ1-5
TGCGCCAGCAGCGCCACTAGCGGGAGGGCCGTAGAGACCCAGTACTTC CASSATSGRAVETQYF TRBV5-1 TRBD2 NA TRBJ2-5
TGTGCCAGCAGTTCAGGGGAGTACAATCAGCCCCAGCATTTT CASSSGEYNQPQHF TRBV28 NA NA TRBJ1-5
TGTGCCAGCAGCTTAGTTGTCGGGACAGGAGACAACACTGAAGCTTTCTTT CASSLVVGTGDNTEAFF TRBV13 TRBD1 NA TRBJ1-1
TGTGCCAGCAGCCAAGAAGTTGGCGGGGGGGAAAACGAGCAGTACTTC CASSQEVGGGENEQYF TRBV4-2 TRBD2 NA TRBJ2-7
TGCGCCAGCAGCTTGGAGGGGTACGACATTCAGTACTTC CASSLEGYDIQYF TRBV5-1 NA once TRBJ2-4
TGTGCCAGCAGCCGAGCCCAAGAGACCCAGTACTTC CASSRAQETQYF TRBV5-4 NA once TRBJ2-5
TGTGCCAGCAGCTTACGGACTAGCGGGGCCACTGGCACAGATACGCAGTATTTT CASSLRTSGATGTDTQYF TRBV7-2 TRBD2 NA TRBJ2-3
TGCAGCGTTGAAAGCGGGGGTGAAAAACTGTTTTTT CSVESGGEKLFF TRBV29-1 NA NA TRBJ1-4
TGTGCCAGCAGTTCGGGGGATCAGCCCCAGCATTTT CASSSGDQPQHF TRBV28 NA NA TRBJ1-5
TGTGCCAGCAGTTACCCGGAGCTTAGAAGCGAGCAGTACTTC CASSYPELRSEQYF TRBV6-6 NA NA TRBJ2-7
TGTGCCAGCAGCGGACAGGGGCCGCAAGAGACCCAGTACTTC CASSGQGPQETQYF TRBV5-5 TRBD1 NA TRBJ2-5